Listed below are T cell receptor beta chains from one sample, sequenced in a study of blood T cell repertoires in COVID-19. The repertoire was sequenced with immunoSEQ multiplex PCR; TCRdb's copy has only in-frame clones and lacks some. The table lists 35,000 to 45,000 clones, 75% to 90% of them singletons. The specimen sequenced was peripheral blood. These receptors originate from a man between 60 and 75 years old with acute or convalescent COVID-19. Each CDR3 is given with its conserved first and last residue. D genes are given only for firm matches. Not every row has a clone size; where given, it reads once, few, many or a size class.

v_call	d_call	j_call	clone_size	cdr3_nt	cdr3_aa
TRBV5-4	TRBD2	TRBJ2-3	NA	TGTGCCAGCACCCGGACTAGCGGGAGGGCCGCAGATACGCAGTATTTT	CASTRTSGRAADTQYF
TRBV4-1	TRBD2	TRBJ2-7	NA	TGCGCCAGCAGCCAAGATAGGACCATTAGCGGGGTGTACGAGCAGTACTTC	CASSQDRTISGVYEQYF
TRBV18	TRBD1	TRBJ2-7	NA	TGTGCCAGCTCACCAGGACAGGGATTCTCCTACGAGCAGTACTTC	CASSPGQGFSYEQYF
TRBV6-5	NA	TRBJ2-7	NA	TGTGCCAGCCGGGACAATTTCTACGAGCAGTACTTC	CASRDNFYEQYF
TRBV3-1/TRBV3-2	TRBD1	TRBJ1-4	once	TGTGCCAGCAGCCAGGGTGACAGGGAAACTAATGAAAAACTGTTTTTT	CASSQGDRETNEKLFF
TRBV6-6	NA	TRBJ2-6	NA	TGTGCCAGCAGTTACCAACCACAGCTCAACGTCCTGACTTTC	CASSYQPQLNVLTF
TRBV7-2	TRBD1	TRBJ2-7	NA	TGTGCCAGCAGCTTCCCTCCGGGACAGGGGTTCGAGCAGTACTTC	CASSFPPGQGFEQYF
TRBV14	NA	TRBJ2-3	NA	TGTGCCAGCAGCCCGCAAAGAGGGGGACCAGCAGGAGATACGCAGTATTTT	CASSPQRGGPAGDTQYF
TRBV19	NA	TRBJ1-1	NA	TGTGCCAGTTGGCAGTCTGAAGCTTTCTTT	CASWQSEAFF
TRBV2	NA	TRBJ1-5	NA	TGTGCCAGCAGGGTCTATAGCAATCAGCCCCAGCATTTT	CASRVYSNQPQHF
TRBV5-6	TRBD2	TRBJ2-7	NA	TGTGCCAGCAGCCGAGCGGGACCAATCTACGAGCAGTACTTC	CASSRAGPIYEQYF
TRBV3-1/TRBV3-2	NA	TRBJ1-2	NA	TGTGCCAGCAGCCAAGGAGGACAGCTAAGTTACTACACCTTC	CASSQGGQLSYYTF
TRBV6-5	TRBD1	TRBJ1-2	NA	TGTGCCAGCACAAGAAGTGGACAGGCAAACTATGGCTACACCTTC	CASTRSGQANYGYTF
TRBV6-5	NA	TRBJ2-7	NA	TGTGCCAGCGTTGTAACGAGGAGCTCCTACGAGCAGTACTTC	CASVVTRSSYEQYF
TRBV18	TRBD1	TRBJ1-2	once	TGTGCCAGCTCACCTAGAGACAGGGACGGCTACACCTTC	CASSPRDRDGYTF
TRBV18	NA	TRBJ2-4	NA	TGTGCCAGCTCCCAGACGCGGCAGAACACTTACAAAAACATTCAGTACTTC	CASSQTRQNTYKNIQYF
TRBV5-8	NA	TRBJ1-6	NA	TGTGCCAGCAGATCGGGGGGGTGGAATTCACCCCTCCACTTT	CASRSGGWNSPLHF
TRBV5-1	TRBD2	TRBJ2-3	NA	TGCGCCAGCAGCCAACGGGGAAGCGGGGGGTTGGATACGCAGTATTTT	CASSQRGSGGLDTQYF
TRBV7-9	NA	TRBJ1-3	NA	TGTGCCAGCAGCTTATACTCGGGCTCTGGAAACACCATATATTTT	CASSLYSGSGNTIYF
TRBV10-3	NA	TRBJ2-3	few	TGTGCCATCAGTCAAGGGGCTAGCACAGATACGCAGTATTTT	CAISQGASTDTQYF
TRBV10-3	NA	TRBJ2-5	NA	TGTGCCATCAGCGCCTCCCAACGGGAGACCCAGTACTTC	CAISASQRETQYF
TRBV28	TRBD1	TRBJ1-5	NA	TGTGCCAGCAGTTTATGGGACAGGAATCAGCCCCAGCATTTT	CASSLWDRNQPQHF